Below are 30 T cell receptor beta chains sequenced from a single sample in a study of blood T cell repertoires in COVID-19. Sequencing was performed with immunoSEQ multiplex PCR; in TCRdb, only in-frame clones are kept and a portion is missing. The sample shows 470,000 or so clones, 75% to 90% of them seen only once. Sequencing used peripheral blood. These receptors were taken from a woman in her 30s with acute or convalescent COVID-19.

The J gene is TRBJ1-2, the V gene TRBV28; 8 nucleotides align to TRBD1. Per the germline V gene, CDR1 is MDHEN and CDR2 is SYDVKM. V trimming: 3 bases; J trimming: 8 bases; junction bases outside the gene matches: 11. The CDR3 is made up of 15 amino acids. The CDR3 loop is CASSFTTGVLRGYTF. The CDR3 coding sequence is TGTGCCAGCAGTTTTACGACAGGGGTCCTTAGAGGCTACACCTTC.

This clone was found a few times. The chain has TRBV19 and TRBJ1-6; D remains ambiguous. Trimming took 8 bases from V and 2 from J, leaving 13 bases between them. The CDR3 totals 15 residues. Germline values: CDR1 LNHDA, CDR2 SQIVND (reference sequence). The chain's CDR3 is CASFGGRTYNSPLHF. The CDR3 DNA reads as TGTGCCAGTTTCGGCGGTCGCACCTATAATTCACCCCTCCACTTT.

Comment on this clone: Relative to the germline gene, one junction end is altered; a read error may explain this. The chain is built from TRBV10-1 and TRBJ1-1; D remains ambiguous. There are 13 residues in the CDR3. Germline assignment: CDR1 WNHNN and CDR2 SYGVQD (reference sequence). In DNA form, the CDR3 reads TGCGCCAGCACTGAGGGATCGGGTACTGAAGCTTTCTTT. Translating it yields CASTEGSGTEAFF.

This clone was seen a handful of times. This sequence joins TRBV18 and TRBJ1-5; 7 nucleotides agree with TRBD1. There are 16 residues in the CDR3. Germline-derived CDR1 and CDR2 are KGHSH and LQKENI. The J segment lost 5 bases and the V segment lost 3 bases, leaving 10 bases of the junction unmatched. The CDR3 nucleotides are TGTGCCAGCTCACCGGATGTCACAGGGGCGTATCAGCCCCAGCATTTT. Encoded protein: CASSPDVTGAYQPQHF.

The V and J genes are TRBV4-1 and TRBJ1-4; a possible D gene is TRBD1 (6 bases). Trimming took 0 bases from V and 7 from J, leaving 15 bases between them. The CDR3 is made up of 16 amino acids. Germline V gene sequence: CDR1 MGHRA, CDR2 YSYEKL. The CDR3 is CASSQDRGGLSEKLFF. CDR3 coding DNA: TGCGCCAGCAGCCAAGATCGGGGGGGCTTGAGTGAAAAACTGTTTTTT.

The V and J genes are TRBV7-2 and TRBJ1-1, with D perhaps TRBD1 (6 bases). Trimming removed 5 bases from V and 11 bases from J, with 15 bases in between. The germline gives CDR1 SGHTA, CDR2 FQGNSA. The CDR3 totals 12 residues. CDR3 in amino acids: CASSPLTGQAFF. In nucleotides, the CDR3 is TGTGCCAGCAGCCCCTTAACAGGGCAGGCTTTCTTT.

V is TRBV7-3 and J is TRBJ1-1; the D is unclear. The CDR3 totals 13 residues. Trimming removed 2 bases from V and 3 bases from J, with 7 bases in between. CDR1 is SGHTA and CDR2 is FQGTGA in the germline V gene. As DNA, the CDR3 is TGTGCCAGCAGCTTACAGTGGCACACTGAAGCTTTCTTT. It specifies CASSLQWHTEAFF.

The rearrangement joins TRBV28 to TRBJ2-7; D ambiguous. This CDR3 is 14 amino acids long. CDR1 is MDHEN, CDR2 SYDVKM, per germline. The V end was cut by 2 bases, the J end by 4 bases, with 12 bases between. The chain's CDR3 is CASSLPALDYEQYF. Here the CDR3 DNA reads TGTGCCAGCAGTTTACCAGCGTTGGATTACGAGCAGTACTTC.

The chain is built from TRBV7-2 and TRBJ1-1, with TRBD1 as a possible D gene (6 bases). V gave up 5 bases and J gave up 0 bases, with 16 bases separating them. Germline values: CDR1 SGHTA, CDR2 FQGNSA. This CDR3 spans 16 amino acids. CDR3 amino acids: CASSTRQVIMNTEAFF. The CDR3 DNA is TGTGCCAGCAGCACCCGACAGGTGATCATGAACACTGAAGCTTTCTTT.

The chain is built from TRBV28 and TRBJ2-2; tentatively, D is TRBD1 (6 bases). Germline-derived CDR1 and CDR2 are MDHEN and SYDVKM. V was trimmed by 7 bases and J by 6 bases, leaving 24 bases between them. The CDR3 loop spans 17 amino acids. The CDR3, as DNA: TGTGCCAGCACTTCTTTCAGGCCGGGTAGGGGGTCCGGGGAGCTGTTTTTT. Protein product: CASTSFRPGRGSGELFF.

The CDR3: CASSPRAGWTEAFF. CDR3 sequence (DNA): TGTGCCAGCAGTCCCCGGGCAGGGTGGACTGAAGCTTTCTTT. V usage is TRBV7-8 and J usage is TRBJ1-1; a weak D match, TRBD1 (5 bases). The V end lost 6 bases, the J end lost 5 bases, and 16 bases lay between the germline ends. The CDR3 has 14 residues. CDR1 is SGHVS and CDR2 is FQNEAQ in the germline V gene. The full variable domain, its missing parts supplied by reference TRBV7-8 and TRBJ1-1, is GAGVSQSPRYKVAKRGQDVALRCDPISGHVSLFWYQQALGQGPEFLTYFQNEAQLDKSGLPSDRFFAERPEGSVSTLKIQRTQQEDSAVYLCASSPRAGWTEAFFGQGTRLTVV.

The chain uses TRBV5-1 and TRBJ2-2; 7 bases are shared with TRBD1. This CDR3 contains 14 residues. CDR1 SGHRS and CDR2 YFSETQ come from the germline V gene. V shed 2 bases and J 3 bases; nucleotides not matched to a gene: 1. The CDR3 coding sequence is TGCGCCAGCAGCTTAACAGGGGACACCGGGGAGCTGTTTTTT. Its translation: CASSLTGDTGELFF.

The chain uses TRBV6-5 and TRBJ1-2; 7 bases line up with TRBD1. J was trimmed by 2 bases and V by 6 bases; bases with no gene match: 3. The CDR3 contains 13 residues. Germline V gene lookup returns CDR1 MNHEY and CDR2 SVGAGI. The chain's CDR3 is CASRGDSNYGYTF. The CDR3 DNA follows: TGTGCCAGCAGGGGGGACAGCAACTATGGCTACACCTTC.

This clone was picked up one time. The chain carries TRBV19 and TRBJ2-3; tentatively, D is TRBD1 (6 bases). Germline loops: CDR1 LNHDA, CDR2 SQIVND (reference sequence). This CDR3 region has 12 residues. The ends were cut back, 10 bases at V and 7 bases at J, with 15 bases in the middle. CDR3 region: CATRGTPYTQYF. In DNA, the CDR3 is TGTGCCACGAGGGGGACACCTTATACGCAGTATTTT.

This clone was counted a single time. The CDR3 bases are TGTGCCAGCAGTGAGGCAGGGTACGAGCAGTACTTC. Translating gives CASSEAGYEQYF. The V and J genes are TRBV25-1 and TRBJ2-7; tentative D call: TRBD1 (5 bases). V was cut by 3 bases and J by 4 bases, with 7 bases left in between. The V gene's germline CDR1 is MGHDK and CDR2 SYGVNS. The CDR3 is made up of 12 amino acids.

The V call is TRBV19, the J call TRBJ2-5, with 9 bases matching TRBD1. Germline CDR1 is LNHDA and CDR2 is SQIVND (reference sequence). V lost 1 base to trimming and J lost 5 bases; unmatched junction nucleotides: 2. This CDR3 contains 14 residues. CDR3 loop: CASSIATGGETQYF. CDR3 nucleotides: TGTGCCAGTAGTATAGCGACAGGGGGGGAGACCCAGTACTTC.

The rearrangement uses TRBV11-3 and TRBJ2-5, with TRBD2 matching over 8 bases. This CDR3 has 16 amino acids. Trimming took 5 bases from V and 4 from J; bases not matched to a gene: 12. CDR1 and CDR2 from the germline V gene are SGHNT and YENEEA. CDR3 nucleotide sequence: TGTGCCAGCAGCCTCGGTACGGGGGGGCGTAGAGAGACCCAGTACTTC. It translates to CASSLGTGGRRETQYF.

The chain links TRBV11-2 to TRBJ1-6; D is undetermined. The CDR3 spans 13 residues. Trimming took off 6 bases at V and 1 base at J, with 4 bases between the two ends. CDR1 SGHAT and CDR2 FQNNGV come from the germline V gene. In DNA form, the CDR3 reads TGTGCCAGCAGACAGTCCTATAATTCACCCCTCCACTTT. This encodes CASRQSYNSPLHF.

The chain links TRBV7-9 to TRBJ2-3; perhaps TRBD2 as D (5 bases). The germline V gene encodes CDR1 SEHNR and CDR2 FQNEAQ (reference sequence). Trimming cost V 2 bases and J 3 bases, with 21 bases left between them. This CDR3 comprises 18 residues. This CDR3 is CASSLIKSGGRTTDTQYF. CDR3 nucleotide sequence: TGTGCCAGCAGCTTAATCAAAAGTGGAGGTAGAACGACAGATACGCAGTATTTT.

The chain carries TRBV10-3 and TRBJ2-1; unclear D gene. The CDR3 covers 15 residues. Trimming left V 3 bases short and J 0 bases short, with 9 bases between. CDR1 is ENHRY, CDR2 SYGVKD, per germline. The CDR3 bases are TGTGCCATCAGTGACCGGGTTGGCTCCTACAATGAGCAGTTCTTC. Encoded protein: CAISDRVGSYNEQFF.

This chain uses TRBV29-1 with TRBJ1-1; no reliable D call. Trimming removed 5 bases from V and 5 bases from J, with 12 bases in between. Per germline, CDR1 SQVTM and CDR2 ANQGSEA. The length of the CDR3 is 12 residues. The CDR3 loop reads CSVRWRGTEAFF. The CDR3 DNA is TGCAGCGTTAGATGGAGAGGGACTGAAGCTTTCTTT.

The chain carries TRBV2 and TRBJ2-1; 8 positions agree with TRBD2. The CDR3 is 14 residues long. CDR1 is SNHLY and CDR2 is FYNNEI in the germline V gene. V gave up 6 bases and J gave up 7 bases; unmatched junction bases: 8. CDR3 loop: CASSPTGGPNEQFF. The CDR3 DNA reads as TGTGCCAGCAGCCCGACGGGGGGGCCGAATGAGCAGTTCTTC.

The rearrangement links TRBV5-1 to TRBJ2-3, with D possibly TRBD2 on 5 matching bases. Trimming removed 1 base at V and 1 base at J, with 10 bases between. The CDR3 totals 15 residues. CDR1 is SGHRS and CDR2 is YFSETQ in the germline V gene. CDR3 nucleotide sequence: TGCGCCAGCAGCTTGACGGGGTTTGGCACAGATACGCAGTATTTT. Its protein product is CASSLTGFGTDTQYF.

About this clone: The same CDR3 arises from other DNA sequences in this sample as well. The chain has TRBV5-6 and TRBJ2-1; D is undetermined. V was shortened by 0 bases and J by 0 bases, with 4 bases between the two germline ends. CDR1 is SGHDT, CDR2 YYEEEE, per germline. The CDR3 has 14 amino acids. The CDR3 spells CASSLGGSYNEQFF. Written as DNA, the CDR3 is TGTGCCAGCAGCTTGGGCGGCTCCTACAATGAGCAGTTCTTC.

This chain links TRBV5-1 with TRBJ1-2; D is ambiguous. Trimming shortened V by 4 bases and J by 2 bases, and 9 bases separated the two germline ends. CDR3 length: 13 residues. In germline, CDR1 is SGHRS, CDR2 YFSETQ. CDR3 loop: CASSPVENYGYTF. The CDR3 region has the DNA TGCGCCAGCAGCCCCGTGGAGAACTATGGCTACACCTTC.

CDR3: CATSDSTGTQETQYF. The CDR3, as DNA: TGTGCCACCAGTGATAGTACAGGGACCCAAGAGACCCAGTACTTC. V usage is TRBV24-1 and J usage is TRBJ2-5; the D gene is possibly TRBD1 (6 bases). Trimming pared 3 bases from V and 1 base from J, leaving 11 bases between. The CDR3 extends over 15 amino acids. CDR1 is KGHDR, CDR2 SFDVKD, per germline.

The chain recombines TRBV2 with TRBJ2-6; D is possibly TRBD1 (6 bases). The germline V and J ends were trimmed by 5 bases and 2 bases, with 10 bases remaining between them. Germline V lookup: CDR1 SNHLY, CDR2 FYNNEI. The CDR3 runs to 15 residues. The CDR3 sequence: CASSIQGAGANVLTF. The CDR3 nucleotides read TGTGCCAGCAGTATACAGGGCGCTGGGGCCAACGTCCTGACTTTC.

V is TRBV7-9 and J is TRBJ1-6; D possibly corresponds to TRBD1 (5 bases). V lost 10 bases, J lost 4 bases, and 14 bases lay in between. The V gene's germline CDR1 is SEHNR and CDR2 FQNEAQ (reference sequence). This CDR3 contains 14 residues. The chain's CDR3 is CAIQTAGYNSPLHF. Written as DNA, the CDR3 is TGTGCCATACAGACCGCAGGGTATAATTCACCCCTCCACTTT.

The table lists this clone with a count of one. The V gene is TRBV19, the J gene TRBJ2-7; 8 nucleotides agree with TRBD2. Trimming removed 4 bases from V and 2 bases from J; junction bases left unmatched: 7. Germline V gene sequence: CDR1 LNHDA, CDR2 SQIVND (reference sequence). There are 15 residues in the CDR3. CDR3 DNA: TGTGCCAGTAGTACTTCCGGACTAGCCACCTACGAGCAGTACTTC. Translation gives CASSTSGLATYEQYF.

This clone has just a few counts. This chain links TRBV9 with TRBJ1-6; possible D gene TRBD1, 5 bases. Germline loops: CDR1 SGDLS, CDR2 YYNGEE. The CDR3 runs to 14 residues. The V and J ends lost 5 bases and 10 bases respectively, with 16 bases between them. This CDR3 is CASSPQVNESPLHF. CDR3 nucleotides: TGTGCCAGCAGTCCACAGGTAAACGAATCACCCCTCCACTTT.